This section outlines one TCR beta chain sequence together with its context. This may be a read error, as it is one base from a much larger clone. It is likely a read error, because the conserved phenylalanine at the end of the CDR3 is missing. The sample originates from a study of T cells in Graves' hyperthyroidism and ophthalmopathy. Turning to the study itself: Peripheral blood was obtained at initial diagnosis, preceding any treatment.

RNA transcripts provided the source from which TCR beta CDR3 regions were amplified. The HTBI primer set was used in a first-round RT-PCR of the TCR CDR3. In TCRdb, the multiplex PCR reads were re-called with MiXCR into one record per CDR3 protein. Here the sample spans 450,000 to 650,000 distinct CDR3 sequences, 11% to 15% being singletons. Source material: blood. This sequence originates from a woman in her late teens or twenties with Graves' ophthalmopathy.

CDR3 region: CASSTPGQGAYEQYS. CDR3 DNA: TGTGCCAGCAGTACCCCGGGACAGGGGGCCTACGAGCAGTACTCC. The gene calls are TRBV28 and TRBJ2-7; 11 nucleotides match TRBD1. With 5 bases clipped from V and 2 bases from J, the junction kept 5 bases outside the gene matches. Germline values: CDR1 MDHEN, CDR2 SYDVKM. The CDR3 is 15 amino acids.